This T cell receptor (beta chain) comes out of a study of graft-versus-host responses after intestinal transplantation. Sequencing used immunoSEQ multiplex PCR; TCRdb keeps in-frame clones, though not all of them. The profile shows about 88,000 clones, around 93% of them singletons. There are 13 residues in the CDR3. Germline V gene data show CDR1 as SGHNT and CDR2 as YYREEE (reference sequence). Trimming at V came to 4 bases and at J to 5 bases, leaving 3 bases not matched to a gene. General study results and limits: Across patients carrying graft-donor T cell macrochimerism, allografts held high graft-versus-host to host-versus-graft clonal ratios.

As for this clone: What it binds is unknown.

The chain recombines TRBV5-4 with TRBJ2-5; 9 bases match TRBD2. This specimen consisted of unstimulated CD4+ T cells sorted from spleen or lymph node cells, obtained before transplant. The sequence was obtained from a human donor who was the organ donor for an intestinal transplant. The CDR3 sequence is CASSRTSEETQYF. In nucleotides, the CDR3 is TGTGCCAGCAGCCGGACTAGCGAGGAGACCCAGTACTTC.